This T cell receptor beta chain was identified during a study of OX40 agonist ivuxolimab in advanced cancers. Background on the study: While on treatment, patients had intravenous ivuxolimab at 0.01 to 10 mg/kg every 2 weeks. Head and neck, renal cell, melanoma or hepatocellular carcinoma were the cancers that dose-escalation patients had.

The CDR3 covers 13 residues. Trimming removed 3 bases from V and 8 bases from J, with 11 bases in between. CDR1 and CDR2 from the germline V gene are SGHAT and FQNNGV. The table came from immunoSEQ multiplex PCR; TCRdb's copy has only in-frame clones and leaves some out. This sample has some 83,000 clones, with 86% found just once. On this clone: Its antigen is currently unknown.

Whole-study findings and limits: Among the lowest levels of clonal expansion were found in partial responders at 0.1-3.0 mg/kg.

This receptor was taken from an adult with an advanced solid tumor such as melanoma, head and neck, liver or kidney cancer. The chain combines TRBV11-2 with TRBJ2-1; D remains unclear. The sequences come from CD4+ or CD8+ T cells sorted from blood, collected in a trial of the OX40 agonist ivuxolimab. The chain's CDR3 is CASSFEFDHEQFF. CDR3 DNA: TGTGCCAGCAGCTTTGAGTTCGACCATGAGCAGTTCTTC.